Listed below are T cell receptor beta chains from one sample, sequenced in a study of regulatory T cells in long-lasting Graves disease. TCRdb reprocessed the multiplex PCR reads with MiXCR, giving one entry per CDR3 protein. The top ten clones hold about 11% of a sample with 580,000 or so distinct CDR3 sequences, roughly 15% of them seen once. These data also formed part of another study, on T cells in Graves' hyperthyroidism and ophthalmopathy.

The sequences come from peripheral blood mononuclear cells (PBMCs), collected at new diagnosis, from a patient treated with antithyroid drugs. Receptor source: a man between 18 and 35 years old with Graves disease. Both conserved end residues are part of each CDR3. D genes are given only for firm matches. Some rows mark clone size as missing; the rest say once, few, many or name a class of expanded clone.

v_call	j_call	d_call	clone_size	cdr3_aa	cdr3_nt
TRBV7-9	TRBJ2-7	.	many	CASSASGFYEQYF	TGTGCCAGCAGCGCTTCAGGGTTCTACGAGCAGTACTTC
TRBV27	TRBJ1-2	TRBD1	.	CASSVGQGLGRYTF	TGTGCCAGCAGTGTGGGACAGGGGCTCGGTCGCTACACCTTC
TRBV11-2	TRBJ2-3	.	many	CASSARFTDTQYF	TGTGCCAGCAGCGCTAGGTTCACAGATACGCAGTATTTT
TRBV10-3	TRBJ1-4	.	.	CATGEGGPNEKLFF	TGTGCCACCGGAGAGGGGGGCCCTAATGAAAAACTGTTTTTT
TRBV28	TRBJ2-1	.	many	CASSLKVPAVEFF	TGTGCCAGCAGTTTAAAGGTTCCTGCGGTCGAGTTCTTC
TRBV7-9	TRBJ2-7	TRBD2	.	CASSSLGTSGARNYEQYF	TGTGCCAGCAGCTCCCTAGGGACTAGCGGAGCTAGGAACTACGAGCAGTACTTC
TRBV10-3	TRBJ2-1	.	many	CAIGVSSYNEQFF	TGTGCCATCGGGGTTAGCTCCTACAATGAGCAGTTCTTC
TRBV6-1	TRBJ2-7	.	many	CASSLGEGGYEQYF	TGTGCCAGCAGTCTCGGGGAAGGTGGGTACGAGCAGTACTTC
TRBV20-1	TRBJ2-7	.	.	CSAPNSYSYEQYF	TGCAGTGCTCCGAACAGTTACTCCTACGAGCAGTACTTC
TRBV12-5	TRBJ2-1	.	many	CASGLVGGWALNHNEQFF	TGTGCTAGTGGTTTGGTAGGGGGATGGGCCCTAAACCACAATGAGCAGTTCTTC
TRBV7-2	TRBJ2-2	TRBD1	few	CASSWDSTNTGELFF	TGTGCCAGCAGCTGGGACAGTACGAACACCGGGGAGCTGTTTTTT
TRBV24-1	TRBJ2-7	TRBD1	few	CATSEAGTEASYEQYF	TGTGCCACCAGTGAGGCCGGGACAGAAGCCTCCTACGAGCAGTACTTC
TRBV19	TRBJ1-1	.	few	CASSTVRGTEAFF	TGTGCCAGTAGTACGGTCCGGGGGACTGAAGCTTTCTTT
TRBV4-1	TRBJ1-4	TRBD1	.	CASSHAGTGDEKLFF	TGCGCCAGCAGCCATGCCGGGACAGGGGATGAAAAACTGTTTTTT
TRBV5-5	TRBJ2-1	.	many	CASSFSAPRSNEQFF	TGTGCCAGCAGCTTTTCAGCGCCCAGAAGCAATGAGCAGTTCTTC
TRBV10-3	TRBJ2-3	TRBD1	.	CAIYPDRGGGTDTQYF	TGTGCCATATATCCTGACAGGGGAGGAGGCACAGATACGCAGTATTTT
TRBV28	TRBJ2-1	TRBD2	many	CASSPGLAGLDEQFF	TGTGCCAGCAGTCCTGGACTAGCGGGATTGGATGAGCAGTTCTTC
TRBV7-8	TRBJ2-7	.	many	CASSSYRDPTYEQYF	TGTGCCAGCAGCTCATACAGGGACCCAACCTACGAGCAGTACTTC
TRBV30	TRBJ2-2	TRBD2	few	CAWSVRPTLAENTGELFF	TGTGCCTGGAGTGTACGCCCCACCCTAGCGGAGAACACCGGGGAGCTGTTTTTT
TRBV2	TRBJ2-7	.	many	CASSEDGVYEQYF	TGTGCCAGCAGTGAAGACGGAGTCTACGAGCAGTACTTC
TRBV19	TRBJ2-6	.	.	CASSIAAGANVLTF	TGTGCCAGTAGTATAGCGGCTGGGGCCAACGTCCTGACTTTC
TRBV19	TRBJ2-3	.	few	CASTPIGRHDTQYF	TGTGCCAGTACCCCTATAGGAAGGCATGATACGCAGTATTTT
TRBV13	TRBJ2-1	TRBD2	.	CASSLTATGRNNELFF	TGTGCCAGCAGCTTAACGGCGACCGGGAGGAACAATGAGCTGTTCTTC
TRBV29-1	TRBJ2-1	TRBD2	few	CSVEVGLAVTDEQFF	TGCAGCGTTGAAGTGGGACTAGCGGTTACAGATGAGCAGTTCTTC
TRBV27	TRBJ2-7	.	few	CASSPHRSTPRGKQYF	TGTGCCAGCAGTCCCCACAGATCCACCCCAAGGGGCAAGCAGTACTTC
TRBV4-1	TRBJ2-3	.	.	CASSVASADTQYF	TGCGCCAGCAGTGTCGCTAGCGCAGATACGCAGTATTTT
TRBV9	TRBJ2-5	.	few	CASSVEGTGGTQYF	TGTGCCAGCAGCGTAGAAGGCACCGGCGGGACCCAGTACTTC
TRBV5-1	TRBJ2-2	TRBD2	few	CASSLRTSGRTGELFF	TGCGCCAGCAGCCTGAGGACTAGCGGGAGAACCGGGGAGCTGTTTTTT
TRBV6-1	TRBJ1-1	.	few	CASSEAAEAFF	TGTGCCAGCAGTGAAGCTGCTGAAGCTTTCTTT
TRBV27	TRBJ1-6	TRBD1	few	CASSLFPRPTGGAGSPLHF	TGTGCCAGCAGTTTATTTCCTCGTCCAACAGGGGGCGCTGGGTCACCCCTCCACTTT
TRBV11-2	TRBJ2-1	.	many	CASSTGSSYNEQFF	TGTGCCAGCAGTACCGGGAGCTCCTACAATGAGCAGTTCTTC
TRBV30	TRBJ1-5	TRBD1	few	CARKGQGAGQPQHF	TGTGCCCGGAAGGGGCAGGGGGCTGGTCAGCCCCAGCATTTT
TRBV29-1	TRBJ2-2	.	few	CSVKEGLELFF	TGCAGCGTGAAAGAGGGTTTGGAGCTGTTTTTT
TRBV27	TRBJ2-6	.	few	CASSLSSFRGYSGANVLTF	TGTGCCAGCAGTTTATCGAGCTTTCGGGGATACTCTGGGGCCAACGTCCTGACTTTC
TRBV5-1	TRBJ1-6	TRBD1	.	CASSGGTVTSSYNSPLHF	TGCGCCAGCAGCGGGGGGACAGTGACGAGCTCCTATAATTCACCCCTCCACTTT
TRBV20-1	TRBJ2-1	TRBD2	many	CSARVRGRLTYNEQFF	TGCAGTGCTAGAGTTCGCGGGAGGTTGACCTACAATGAGCAGTTCTTC
TRBV12-3/TRBV12-4	TRBJ2-7	TRBD2	many	CASSPGGVDYEQYF	TGTGCCAGCAGTCCCGGGGGGGTCGATTACGAGCAGTACTTC
TRBV27	TRBJ2-3	.	few	CASSLITAAGDTQYF	TGTGCCAGCAGTTTAATCACAGCGGCCGGTGATACGCAGTATTTT
TRBV4-1	TRBJ2-5	TRBD1	.	CASKTSGGAKTQYF	TGCGCCAGCAAAACCTCAGGGGGCGCAAAGACCCAGTACTTC
TRBV18	TRBJ2-7	TRBD2	many	CASSPAVGEGYEQYF	TGTGCCAGCTCACCCGCCGTGGGGGAGGGGTACGAGCAGTACTTC
TRBV27	TRBJ2-5	TRBD1	.	CASSVGQARQETQYF	TGTGCCAGCAGTGTAGGACAGGCTCGGCAAGAGACCCAGTACTTC
TRBV18	TRBJ2-5	.	.	CASSPTPRETQYF	TGTGCCAGCTCCCCTACCCCGAGGGAGACCCAGTACTTC
TRBV20-1	TRBJ2-7	TRBD1	many	CSARDREGSYEQYF	TGCAGTGCCAGGGACAGGGAGGGATCCTACGAGCAGTACTTC